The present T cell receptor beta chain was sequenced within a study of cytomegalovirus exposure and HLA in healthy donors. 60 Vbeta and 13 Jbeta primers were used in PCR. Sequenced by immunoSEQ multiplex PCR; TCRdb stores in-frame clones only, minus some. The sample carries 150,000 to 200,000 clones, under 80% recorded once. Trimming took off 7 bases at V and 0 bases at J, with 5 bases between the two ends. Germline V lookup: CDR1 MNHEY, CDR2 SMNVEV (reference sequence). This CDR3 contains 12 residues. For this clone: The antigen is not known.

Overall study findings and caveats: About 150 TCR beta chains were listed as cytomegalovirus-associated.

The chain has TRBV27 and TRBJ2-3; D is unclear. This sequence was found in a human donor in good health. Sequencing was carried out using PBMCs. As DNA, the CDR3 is TGTGCCAGCATTCCTAGCACAGATACGCAGTATTTT. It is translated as CASIPSTDTQYF.